This T cell receptor beta chain was found in a study of blood T cell repertoires in COVID-19. Whole-study context: Collection of acute and convalescent COVID-19 samples took place in the United States, Italy and Spain.

V was clipped by 2 bases and J by 2 bases; unmatched bases: 1. CDR1 SGHTA and CDR2 FQGTGA come from the germline V gene. This CDR3 is built from 14 residues. Original handling: Amplification of reference gene primers provided the estimated nucleated cell counts. Libraries were prepared by immunoSEQ multiplex PCR; TCRdb keeps only in-frame clonotypes and omits some of them. D and trimming come from the DNA, and the V and J calls and clone size come from that table. In the table there are about 140,000 clones, approximately 87% of which are singletons. The TCR originated in a woman aged 40 to 49 with acute or convalescent COVID-19. The rearrangement uses TRBV7-3 and TRBJ1-1, with 8 nucleotides matching TRBD1. The sequenced sample was peripheral blood. CDR3 nucleotides: TGTGCCAGCAGCTTACAGGGGGCCAACACTGAAGCTTTCTTT. As protein: CASSLQGANTEAFF.